The next 2 T cell receptor beta chains were all read from a single sample in a study of radiotherapy plus CTLA-4 blockade in lung cancer. The table came from immunoSEQ multiplex PCR; TCRdb's copy has only in-frame clones and leaves some out. The table records tens of thousands of clones, about four fifths of them present only once. This sample comprised peripheral blood, obtained from a patient treated with radiotherapy plus ipilimumab. The receptors come from a human donor with non-small cell lung cancer that progressed on radiotherapy plus ipilimumab.

By share of the sample, this clone is hyperexpanded (1% or more). The rearrangement joins TRBV25-1 to TRBJ2-3; 9 bases fit TRBD1. Germline V gene sequence: CDR1 MGHDK, CDR2 SYGVNS. After removal of 3 bases from V and 5 bases from J, the junction contained 6 bases not matched to a gene. This CDR3 has 15 residues. The CDR3 sequence is CASSDRDRVGDTQYF. DNA of the CDR3: TGTGCCAGCAGTGATCGGGACAGGGTGGGAGATACGCAGTATTTT.

V is TRBV19 and J is TRBJ1-2; D remains ambiguous. The V gene's germline CDR1 is LNHDA and CDR2 SQIVND (reference sequence). CDR3 length: 15 residues. V was pared by 4 bases and J by 0 bases, with 12 bases between. The CDR3 here is CASSNTPGANYGYTF. The CDR3 bases are TGTGCCAGTAGTAACACTCCCGGGGCTAACTATGGCTACACCTTC.